This TCR beta chain was recorded in a study of response to subunit inactivated influenza vaccine. About this clonotype: The antigen is unknown.

General study points: New T cells are recruited in small numbers by each seasonal influenza vaccination, according to the authors' suggestion.

MiXCR, run by TCRdb on the RT-PCR reads, gives a single entry per CDR3 protein. This sample has 450,000 to 550,000 distinct CDR3 sequences; about 25% occur once, and the top ten carry about 1.9%. The CDR3 runs to 13 residues. The V end was cut by 6 bases, the J end by 2 bases, with 11 bases between. Germline V gives CDR1 DFQATT, CDR2 SNEGSKA (reference sequence). The sequences come from CD4+ T cells sorted from PBMCs, collected approximately 5 days after vaccination. The V and J genes are TRBV20-1 and TRBJ2-1; D perhaps matches TRBD1 (5 bases). The sequence derives from a man in his forties or fifties who received an inactivated influenza vaccine. The DNA for the CDR3 is TGCAGTGCCTCCGCAGGGCCCTACAATGAGCAGTTCTTC. Protein: CSASAGPYNEQFF.